These T cell receptor beta chains were read from a single sample in a study of blood T cell repertoires in COVID-19. Assay: immunoSEQ multiplex PCR; the TCRdb copy retains only in-frame clones and omits some. The sample holds 150,000 to 200,000 clones, about 88% seen once. Sequencing input: PBMCs or T cells enriched from blood (not recorded which). The receptors shown here come from a woman between 18 and 30 years old who had recovered from COVID-19. Each CDR3 is given with its conserved first and last residue. A D gene is named only where the DNA matches it firmly. Clone size, where shown, is once, few, many, or a class for clones that have expanded.

V	D	J	size	DNA	CDR3
TRBV5-5	TRBD1	TRBJ1-2	-	TGTGCCAGCAGCTTGGTACTGACAGGGGGAGTTGGCTACACCTTC	CASSLVLTGGVGYTF
TRBV29-1	TRBD1	TRBJ2-7	-	TGCAGCGTCGATAAAGACTACGGACAGGGGGACCCCTACGAGCAGTACTTC	CSVDKDYGQGDPYEQYF
TRBV28	-	TRBJ1-2	-	TGTGCCAGCAGTTTGAGTCGATCCGGCTACACCTTC	CASSLSRSGYTF
TRBV3-1/TRBV3-2	-	TRBJ1-1	-	TGTGCCAGCAGCCAAGTTGGGGGGGCGAGAACTTTCTTT	CASSQVGGARTFF
TRBV6-2/TRBV6-3	TRBD2	TRBJ2-7	few	TGTGCCAGCAGCTATAGCGGGAGGGCCCATTCAGTCGAGCAGTACTTC	CASSYSGRAHSVEQYF
TRBV7-6	-	TRBJ1-2	-	TGTGCCAGCAGCGCCATTCTGCGGGGGGCGCAGGGCTACACCTTC	CASSAILRGAQGYTF
TRBV3-1/TRBV3-2	TRBD1	TRBJ2-5	-	TGTGCCAGCAGACCGGAGCTGGGACAGGGTCAAGAGACCCAGTACTTC	CASRPELGQGQETQYF
TRBV7-2	TRBD1	TRBJ1-2	-	TGTGCCAGCAGCTTGTTAGGGGACAGGGGCCTCCCCTACATCTTC	CASSLLGDRGLPYIF
TRBV18	-	TRBJ1-5	-	TGTGCCAGCTCATCTGGTATTTCGAGTCAGCCCCAGCATTTT	CASSSGISSQPQHF
TRBV3-1/TRBV3-2	-	TRBJ1-1	-	TGTGCCAGCAGCCAAGTATTGAACACTGAAGCTTTCTTT	CASSQVLNTEAFF
TRBV29-1	-	TRBJ2-6	-	TGCAGCGTTGAGGGCTACTCTGGGGCCAACGTCCTGACTTTC	CSVEGYSGANVLTF
TRBV10-3	TRBD1	TRBJ2-7	-	TGTGCCGTGGACAGGGGCTACGAGCAGTACTTC	CAVDRGYEQYF
TRBV7-6	-	TRBJ2-1	-	TGTGCCAGCAGCCAAGGTGAGGCATCCTACAATGAGCAGTTCTTC	CASSQGEASYNEQFF
TRBV3-1/TRBV3-2	-	TRBJ2-7	-	TGTGCCAGCAGCCAAGGCGGAGCCTACGAGCAGTACTTC	CASSQGGAYEQYF
TRBV29-1	TRBD2	TRBJ2-1	-	TGCAGCGCAGGACTAGCGGTTGTCTATGAGCAGTTCTTC	CSAGLAVVYEQFF
TRBV7-9	-	TRBJ1-4	-	TGTGCCAGCAGCTTAGAGGGGACACCAACTAATGAAAAACTGTTTTTT	CASSLEGTPTNEKLFF
TRBV6-6	TRBD1	TRBJ1-2	-	TGTGCCAGCAGTCCCTCCGAGACAGGGAAGAGTTTGTATGGCTACACCTTC	CASSPSETGKSLYGYTF